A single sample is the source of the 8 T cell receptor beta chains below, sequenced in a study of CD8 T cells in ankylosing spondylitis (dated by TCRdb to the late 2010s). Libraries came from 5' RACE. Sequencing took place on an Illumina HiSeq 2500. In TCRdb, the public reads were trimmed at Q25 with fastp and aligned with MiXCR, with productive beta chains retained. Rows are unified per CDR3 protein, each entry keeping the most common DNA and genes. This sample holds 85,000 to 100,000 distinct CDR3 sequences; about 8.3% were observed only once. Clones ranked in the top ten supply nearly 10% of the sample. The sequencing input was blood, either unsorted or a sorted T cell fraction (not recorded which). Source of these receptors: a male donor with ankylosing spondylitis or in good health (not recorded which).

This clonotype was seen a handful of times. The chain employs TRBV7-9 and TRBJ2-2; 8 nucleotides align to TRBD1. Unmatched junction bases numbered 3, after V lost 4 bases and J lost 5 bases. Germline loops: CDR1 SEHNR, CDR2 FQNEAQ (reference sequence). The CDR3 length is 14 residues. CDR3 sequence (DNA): TGTGCCAGCAGCTGGGGGACAGGAACCGGGGAGCTGTTTTTT. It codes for CASSWGTGTGELFF.

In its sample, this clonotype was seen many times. The CDR3 here is CASSQDFGVGNTEAFF. The CDR3 region has the DNA TGTGCCAGCAGCCAAGATTTTGGAGTGGGGAACACTGAAGCTTTCTTT. This chain joins TRBV3-1 and TRBJ1-1; D gene ambiguous. In germline, CDR1 is LGHDT, CDR2 YNNKEL (reference sequence). V was clipped by 0 bases and J by 1 base, with 12 bases between them. The CDR3 extends over 16 amino acids.

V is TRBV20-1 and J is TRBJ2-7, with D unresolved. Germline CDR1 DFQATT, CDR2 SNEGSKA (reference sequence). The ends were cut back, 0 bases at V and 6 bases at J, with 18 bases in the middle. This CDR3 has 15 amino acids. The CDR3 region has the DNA TGCAGTGCTAGAGATGACCGGGCGGCCCCTGGCGAGCAGTACTTC. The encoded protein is CSARDDRAAPGEQYF.

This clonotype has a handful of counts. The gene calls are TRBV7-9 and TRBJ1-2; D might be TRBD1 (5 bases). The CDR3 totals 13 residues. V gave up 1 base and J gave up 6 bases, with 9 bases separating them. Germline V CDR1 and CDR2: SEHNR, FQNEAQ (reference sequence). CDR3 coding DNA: TGTGCCAGCAGCTTAGGATTACAGGATGGCTACACCTTC. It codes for CASSLGLQDGYTF. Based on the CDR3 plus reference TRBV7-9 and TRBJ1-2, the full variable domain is DTGVSQNPRHKITKRGQNVTFRCDPISEHNRLYWYRQTLGQGPEFLTYFQNEAQLEKSRLLSDRFSAERPKGSFSTLEIQRTEQGDSAMYLCASSLGLQDGYTFGSGTRLTVV.

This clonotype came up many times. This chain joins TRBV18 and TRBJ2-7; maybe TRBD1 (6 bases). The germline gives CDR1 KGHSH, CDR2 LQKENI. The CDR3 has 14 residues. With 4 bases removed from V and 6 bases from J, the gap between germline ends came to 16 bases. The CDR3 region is CASSHSGVGAEQYF. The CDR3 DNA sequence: TGTGCCAGCTCACATTCAGGGGTTGGGGCCGAGCAGTACTTC. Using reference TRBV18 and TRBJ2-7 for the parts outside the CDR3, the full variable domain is NAGVMQNPRHLVRRRGQEARLRCSPMKGHSHVYWYRQLPEEGLKFMVYLQKENIIDESGMPKERFSAEFPKEGPSILRIQQVVRGDSAAYFCASSHSGVGAEQYFGPGTRLTVT.

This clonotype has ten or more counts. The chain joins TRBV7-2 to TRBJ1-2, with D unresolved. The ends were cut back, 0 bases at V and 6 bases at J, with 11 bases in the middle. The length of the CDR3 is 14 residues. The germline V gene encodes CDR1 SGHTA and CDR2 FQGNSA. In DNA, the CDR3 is TGTGCCAGCAGCTTAGCCGGTTGGGAGGATGGCTACACCTTC. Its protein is CASSLAGWEDGYTF.

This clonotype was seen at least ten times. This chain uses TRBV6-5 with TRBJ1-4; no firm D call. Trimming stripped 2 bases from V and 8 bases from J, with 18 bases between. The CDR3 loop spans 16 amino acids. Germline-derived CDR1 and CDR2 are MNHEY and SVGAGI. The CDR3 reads CASSYPWTWLDEKLFF. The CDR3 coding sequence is TGTGCCAGCAGTTACCCCTGGACCTGGCTCGACGAAAAACTGTTTTTT.

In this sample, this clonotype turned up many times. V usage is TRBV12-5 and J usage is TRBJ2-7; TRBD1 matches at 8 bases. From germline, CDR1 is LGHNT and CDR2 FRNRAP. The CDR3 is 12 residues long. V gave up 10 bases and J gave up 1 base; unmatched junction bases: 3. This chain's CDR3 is CANRQGSYEQYF. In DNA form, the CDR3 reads TGTGCTAACAGACAGGGGTCCTACGAGCAGTACTTC.